A selection of T cell receptor beta chains follows, all from one sample in a study of cytomegalovirus exposure and HLA in healthy donors. Sequencing was performed with immunoSEQ multiplex PCR; in TCRdb, only in-frame clones are kept and a portion is missing. This table has over 200,000 clones, almost 90% appearing once. Input material: PBMCs. The receptors shown here come from a young woman in good health and CMV-seronegative. The CDR3 runs from the conserved cysteine through the conserved F or W. Each record gives: V gene, D gene, clone size, J gene, CDR3 protein, CDR3 DNA. The D gene is left open where the match is weak. Expanded clones are given a class, and other clones once, few, many or no size at all.

TRBV4-1	.	.	TRBJ2-1	CASSQDLTVNEQFF	TGCGCCAGCAGCCAAGATCTCACTGTCAATGAGCAGTTCTTC
TRBV13	.	.	TRBJ2-1	CASSPRGSTQEQFF	TGTGCCAGCAGCCCTCGGGGGTCTACCCAAGAGCAGTTCTTC
TRBV28	TRBD2	once	TRBJ2-7	CASSYPGAGANEQYF	TGTGCCAGCAGTTACCCTGGAGCGGGAGCCAACGAGCAGTACTTC
TRBV28	TRBD2	.	TRBJ2-7	CASHRTSASYEQYF	TGTGCCAGCCACCGGACTAGCGCCTCCTACGAGCAGTACTTC
TRBV27	.	.	TRBJ2-4	CASSATGYMAKNIQYF	TGTGCCAGCAGTGCCACGGGGTACATGGCCAAAAACATTCAGTACTTC
TRBV7-9	TRBD2	.	TRBJ2-4	CASSLGGTNIQYF	TGTGCCAGCAGCTTGGGAGGGACGAACATTCAGTACTTC
TRBV7-6	.	few	TRBJ1-1	CASSYGEADTEAFF	TGTGCCAGCAGCTATGGGGAGGCGGACACTGAAGCTTTCTTT
TRBV27	TRBD1	few	TRBJ1-2	CASSTAGGYGYTF	TGTGCCAGCAGCACAGCAGGGGGCTACGGCTACACCTTC
TRBV27	TRBD2	.	TRBJ2-5	CASSPRTSGEGGETQYF	TGTGCCAGCAGTCCTAGGACTAGCGGGGAAGGGGGAGAGACCCAGTACTTC
TRBV5-5	TRBD1	.	TRBJ1-2	CASSPGQGVANYGYTF	TGTGCCAGCAGCCCAGGACAGGGCGTAGCTAACTATGGCTACACCTTC
TRBV5-6	TRBD2	.	TRBJ2-1	CASSLDGTSGSGYNEQFF	TGTGCCAGCAGCTTGGATGGGACTAGCGGGAGCGGATACAATGAGCAGTTCTTC
TRBV29-1	TRBD2	.	TRBJ2-1	CSVAGGYNEQFF	TGCAGCGTTGCGGGAGGCTACAATGAGCAGTTCTTC
TRBV19	TRBD1	.	TRBJ2-2	CASSLRTGPGELFF	TGTGCCAGTAGTCTACGGACAGGGCCCGGGGAGCTGTTTTTT
TRBV28	.	.	TRBJ1-5	CASSLQGYNQPQHF	TGTGCCAGCAGTTTACAGGGATATAATCAGCCCCAGCATTTT
TRBV9	TRBD2	.	TRBJ2-2	CASSLLAGATGELFF	TGTGCCAGCAGCCTCCTAGCGGGAGCCACCGGGGAGCTGTTTTTT
TRBV7-2	TRBD1	.	TRBJ2-7	CASSLVDRDAYEQYF	TGTGCCAGCAGCTTAGTTGACAGGGATGCCTACGAGCAGTACTTC
TRBV25-1	TRBD1	.	TRBJ2-7	CATRDRGSYEQYF	TGTGCCACCCGGGACAGGGGATCCTACGAGCAGTACTTC
TRBV6-6	.	.	TRBJ1-2	CASSYQGNYGYTF	TGTGCCAGCAGTTATCAGGGAAACTATGGCTACACCTTC
TRBV4-3	.	once	TRBJ1-1	CASSQGRTANTEAFF	TGCGCCAGCAGCCAGGGTAGGACAGCGAACACTGAAGCTTTCTTT
TRBV19	.	few	TRBJ2-2	CASGSGTGELFF	TGTGCCAGCGGGAGTGGCACCGGGGAGCTGTTTTTT
TRBV28	.	.	TRBJ2-1	CASKHRVSYNEQFF	TGTGCCAGCAAACACAGGGTATCCTACAATGAGCAGTTCTTC
TRBV4-3	TRBD1	few	TRBJ1-2	CASSQDRGDYGYTF	TGCGCCAGCAGCCAAGACAGGGGGGACTATGGCTACACCTTC
TRBV27	.	.	TRBJ2-4	CASSLQGAKNIQYF	TGTGCCAGCAGTTTACAGGGGGCCAAAAACATTCAGTACTTC
TRBV2	TRBD2	.	TRBJ2-7	CASSERGGSNEQYF	TGTGCCAGCAGTGAAAGAGGCGGGAGCAATGAGCAGTACTTC
TRBV27	.	.	TRBJ1-5	CASSLMGAGGNQPQHF	TGTGCCAGCAGTTTAATGGGGGCGGGCGGCAATCAGCCCCAGCATTTT
TRBV5-4	.	.	TRBJ1-1	CASSLKAGRNTEAFF	TGTGCCAGCAGCTTGAAAGCTGGTCGGAACACTGAAGCTTTCTTT